Sequencing of this T cell receptor (beta chain) was carried out in a study of human T cells and chemical hapten exposure. Study-level information: Patients were mainly female, each with alopecia areata, totalis or universalis. Minor volume differences among pooled libraries chiefly drove per-sample TCR yield variation.

From the RACE reads, TCRdb called clonotypes with MiXCR, one entry per CDR3 protein. The sample has fewer than 100,000 distinct CDR3 sequences, 11% seen once. The germline V gene encodes CDR1 MNHGY and CDR2 SVAAGI. The V and J ends lost 4 bases and 8 bases, in that order; junction bases with no gene match: 11. This CDR3 region has 17 residues. Sample time point: patch test 3, about 24 weeks after DPC sensitization. This sample's treatment: therapeutic diphenylcyclopropenone sensitization with weekly scalp DPC. Suited to DPC and affected by alopecia, the donors ranged from 18 to 70 years old. This clonotype has at least ten counts.

J is TRBJ2-1 and V is TRBV6-9; the match to TRBD2 covers 13 bases. Source: whole blood, taken in connection with sensitization to the hapten diphenylcyclopropenone (DPC). The sequence derives from a woman between 25 and 40 years old with alopecia areata. Some clones in this sample may be carry-over from other donors' samples. In DNA, the CDR3 is TGTGCCAGCAGTTGTGCGGGACTAGCGGGATCAGGTGATGAGCAGTTCTTC. This encodes CASSCAGLAGSGDEQFF.